The sequence of this TCR beta chain was determined in a study of blood T cell repertoires in COVID-19. Study-wide background: Acute and convalescent COVID-19 samples came from the United States, Italy and Spain.

Only a few counts were recorded for this clone. Some clones are missing from TCRdb's copy, which holds only in-frame ones; the method was immunoSEQ multiplex PCR. The sample records hundreds of thousands of clones, approximately 85% being singletons. J gave up 6 bases and V 3 bases, and 10 bases lay outside the gene matches. This CDR3 has 15 amino acids. Germline assignment: CDR1 SGHRS and CDR2 YFSETQ. Participants were aged about 18 to 90 years from more than 20 US areas. Cohorts were determined from participant-reported clinical history. This TCR derives from a woman aged 45-65 years with acute COVID-19. The rearrangement joins TRBV5-1 to TRBJ1-2; 8 bases fit TRBD1. Sequenced input: PBMCs or T cells enriched from blood (not recorded which). The CDR3 loop reads CASSWTGLDLNGYTF. CDR3 nucleotides: TGCGCCAGCAGCTGGACAGGGTTAGACCTGAATGGCTACACCTTC. Full variable domain (missing parts from reference TRBV5-1 and TRBJ1-2): KAGVTQTPRYLIKTRGQQVTLSCSPISGHRSVSWYQQTPGQGLQFLFEYFSETQRNKGNFPGRFSGRQFSNSRSEMNVSTLELGDSALYLCASSWTGLDLNGYTFGSGTRLTVV.